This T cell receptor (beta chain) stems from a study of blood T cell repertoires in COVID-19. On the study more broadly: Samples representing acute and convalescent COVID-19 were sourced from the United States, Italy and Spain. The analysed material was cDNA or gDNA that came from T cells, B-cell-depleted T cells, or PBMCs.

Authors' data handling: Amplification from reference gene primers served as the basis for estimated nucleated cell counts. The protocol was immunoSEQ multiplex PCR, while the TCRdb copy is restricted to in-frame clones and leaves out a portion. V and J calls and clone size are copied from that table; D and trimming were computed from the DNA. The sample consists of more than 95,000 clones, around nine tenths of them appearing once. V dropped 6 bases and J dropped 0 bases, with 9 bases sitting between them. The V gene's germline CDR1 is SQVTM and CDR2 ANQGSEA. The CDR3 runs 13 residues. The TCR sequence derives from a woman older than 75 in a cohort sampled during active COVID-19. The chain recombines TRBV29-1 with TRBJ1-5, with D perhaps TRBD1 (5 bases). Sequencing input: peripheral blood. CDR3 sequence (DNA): TGCAGCGTGGGGGGGACTAGCAATCAGCCCCAGCATTTT. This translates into CSVGGTSNQPQHF.